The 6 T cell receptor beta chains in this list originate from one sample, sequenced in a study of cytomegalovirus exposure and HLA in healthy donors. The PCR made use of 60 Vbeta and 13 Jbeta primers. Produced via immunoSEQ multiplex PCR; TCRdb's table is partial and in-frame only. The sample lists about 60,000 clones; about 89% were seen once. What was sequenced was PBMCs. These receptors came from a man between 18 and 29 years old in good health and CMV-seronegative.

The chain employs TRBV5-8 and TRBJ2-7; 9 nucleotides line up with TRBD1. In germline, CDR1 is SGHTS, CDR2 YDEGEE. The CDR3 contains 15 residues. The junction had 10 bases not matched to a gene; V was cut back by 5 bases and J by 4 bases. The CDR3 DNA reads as TGTGCCAGCAGGCGGGACAGGGTCGGGTTATACGAGCAGTACTTC. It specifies CASRRDRVGLYEQYF. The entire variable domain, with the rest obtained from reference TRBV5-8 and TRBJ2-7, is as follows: EAGVTQSPTHLIKTRGQQATLRCSPISGHTSVYWYQQALGLGLQFLLWYDEGEERNRGNFPPRFSGRQFPNYSSELNVNALELEDSALYLCASRRDRVGLYEQYFGPGTRLTVT.

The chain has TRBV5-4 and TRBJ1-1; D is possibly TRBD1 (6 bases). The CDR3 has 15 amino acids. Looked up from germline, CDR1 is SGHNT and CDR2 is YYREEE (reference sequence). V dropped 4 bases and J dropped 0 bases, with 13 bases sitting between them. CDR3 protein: CASSVDRYMNTEAFF. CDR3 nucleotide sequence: TGTGCCAGCAGCGTCGACAGGTATATGAACACTGAAGCTTTCTTT. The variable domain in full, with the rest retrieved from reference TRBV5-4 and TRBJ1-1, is ETGVTQSPTHLIKTRGQQVTLRCSSQSGHNTVSWYQQALGQGPQFIFQYYREEENGRGNFPPRFSGLQFPNYSSELNVNALELDDSALYLCASSVDRYMNTEAFFGQGTRLTVV.

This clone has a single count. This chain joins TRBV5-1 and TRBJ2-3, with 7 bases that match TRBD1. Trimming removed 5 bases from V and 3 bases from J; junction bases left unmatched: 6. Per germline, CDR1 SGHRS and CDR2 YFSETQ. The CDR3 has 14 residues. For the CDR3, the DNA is TGCGCCAGCAGTGTTTCGACAGGGACAGATACGCAGTATTTT. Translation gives CASSVSTGTDTQYF.

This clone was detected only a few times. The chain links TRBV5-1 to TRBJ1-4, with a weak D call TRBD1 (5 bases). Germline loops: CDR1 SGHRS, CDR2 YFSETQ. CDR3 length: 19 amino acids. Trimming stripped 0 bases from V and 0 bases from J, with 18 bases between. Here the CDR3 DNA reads TGCGCCAGCAGCTTGGGGCGTGGGAGGGACGATGCAACTAATGAAAAACTGTTTTTT. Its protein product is CASSLGRGRDDATNEKLFF.

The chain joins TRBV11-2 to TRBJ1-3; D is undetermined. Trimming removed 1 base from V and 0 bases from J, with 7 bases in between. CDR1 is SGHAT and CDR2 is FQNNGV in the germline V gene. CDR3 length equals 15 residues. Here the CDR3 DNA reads TGTGCCAGCAGCTTAGGCGGAAACTCTGGAAACACCATATATTTT. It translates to CASSLGGNSGNTIYF. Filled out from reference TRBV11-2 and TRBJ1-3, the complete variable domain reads EAGVAQSPRYKIIEKRQSVAFWCNPISGHATLYWYQQILGQGPKLLIQFQNNGVVDDSQLPKDRFSAERLKGVDSTLKIQPAKLEDSAVYLCASSLGGNSGNTIYFGEGSWLTVV.

For the CDR3, the DNA is TGCAGCGCAGCGAGCGGGGGTAACACAGATACGCAGTATTTT. The encoded protein is CSAASGGNTDTQYF. V usage is TRBV29-1 and J usage is TRBJ2-3; 8 bases fit TRBD2. The germline gives CDR1 SQVTM, CDR2 ANQGSEA. V was clipped by 7 bases and J by 2 bases; unmatched bases: 8. The CDR3 has 14 amino acids.